The entry that follows covers one T cell receptor (beta chain) sequence. Its antigen is unidentified. The source of the sample is a study of shared clonotypes between healthy human individuals. Only CD45RO-negative cells positively selected for CCR7 counted as naive CD8 cells, so terminally differentiated effector memory CD45RA+ cells were excluded. How the authors handled the data: Filtering differed because ImmunoSEQ produced junction-only sequences that carried no quality scores. The repertoire was sequenced with immunoSEQ multiplex PCR; TCRdb's copy has only in-frame clones and lacks some. That table supplies the V and J calls and clone size; D and trimming were determined from the DNA. Of hundreds of thousands of clones in the sample, 95% were seen once. Points from the study as a whole: Naive subsets usually exceeded memory subsets in estimated richness. About 4.5% of naive CD4 clonotypes were common to several donors.

Germline V gene lookup returns CDR1 SNHLY and CDR2 FYNNEI. CDR3 size: 14 residues. V lost 6 bases, J lost 5 bases, and 5 bases stayed unmatched. This TCR was recovered from a young woman in good health. The chain carries TRBV2 and TRBJ2-7; TRBD1 agrees at 12 bases. Sequenced input: naive CD8+ T cells sorted from blood. CDR3 nucleotide sequence: TGTGCCAGCAGATCCGGGACAGGGGGCCACGAGCAGTACTTC. Protein: CASRSGTGGHEQYF.